This T cell receptor (beta chain) is drawn from a study of cytomegalovirus exposure and HLA in healthy donors. Regarding the study as a whole: Sequencing likely produced, as an artifact, a cluster of highly shared sequence variants.

A multiplex PCR was run with 60 Vbeta primers and 13 Jbeta primers. Method: immunoSEQ multiplex PCR; TCRdb's copy keeps in-frame clones and lacks some. The sample has over 150,000 clones; about 85% are singletons. This clone has a single count. Its antigen remains unknown. The CDR3 loop spans 14 amino acids. V was clipped by 6 bases and J by 8 bases, with 16 bases between them. Germline loops: CDR1 MDHEN, CDR2 SYDVKM. It was healthy bone marrow donors who served as donors. The receptor was derived from a man aged 25 to 45 in good health and CMV-seropositive. The V and J genes are TRBV28 and TRBJ1-4; D is possibly TRBD1 (6 bases). Sample: PBMCs. CDR3 DNA sequence: TGTGCCAGCAGCGGCGGGGGGCTGGGGGAAAAACTGTTTTTT. Residues: CASSGGGLGEKLFF.